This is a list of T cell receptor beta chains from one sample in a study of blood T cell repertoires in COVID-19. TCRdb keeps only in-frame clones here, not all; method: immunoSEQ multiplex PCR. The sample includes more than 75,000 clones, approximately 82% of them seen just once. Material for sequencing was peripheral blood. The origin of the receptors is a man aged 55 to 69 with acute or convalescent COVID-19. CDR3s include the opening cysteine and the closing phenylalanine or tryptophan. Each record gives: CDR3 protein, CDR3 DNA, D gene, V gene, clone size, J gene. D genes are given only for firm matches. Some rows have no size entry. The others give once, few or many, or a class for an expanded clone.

CASSKEGLAGGNEQFF,TGTGCCAGCAGCAAGGAGGGACTAGCGGGGGGGAATGAGCAGTTCTTC,TRBD2,TRBV11-3,few,TRBJ2-1
CASSRDRGRANVLTF,TGTGCCAGCAGCCGAGACAGGGGAAGGGCCAACGTCCTGACTTTC,TRBD1,TRBV2,few,TRBJ2-6
CASMSSEAPFSGYTF,TGTGCCAGCATGAGCAGCGAGGCCCCTTTTAGTGGCTACACCTTC,NA,TRBV6-6,NA,TRBJ1-2
CASSPYRGEGVQGETQYF,TGCGCCAGCAGCCCCTATAGAGGGGAGGGAGTTCAGGGGGAGACCCAGTACTTC,NA,TRBV4-1,few,TRBJ2-5
CASSPTGGNTGELFF,TGCGCCAGCAGCCCGACAGGGGGCAACACCGGGGAGCTGTTTTTT,TRBD1,TRBV5-1,NA,TRBJ2-2
CASTRPGSYEQYF,TGTGCCAGCACCCGTCCCGGGTCCTACGAGCAGTACTTC,NA,TRBV6-6,NA,TRBJ2-7
CASNPTGAYGYTF,TGTGCCAGCAATCCGACAGGGGCCTATGGCTACACCTTC,TRBD1,TRBV2,NA,TRBJ1-2
CASSFGDTQYF,TGTGCCAGCAGTTTCGGAGATACGCAGTATTTT,NA,TRBV7-2,NA,TRBJ2-3
CASRDMWLVTDTQYF,TGTGCCAGCAGGGACATGTGGCTAGTCACAGATACGCAGTATTTT,NA,TRBV7-2,NA,TRBJ2-3
CASSLGRGYETQYF,TGTGCCAGCAGCTTGGGTAGGGGTTACGAGACCCAGTACTTC,NA,TRBV5-8,NA,TRBJ2-5
CSVVGVGQGPTDTQYF,TGCAGCGTTGTCGGCGTAGGACAGGGACCTACAGATACGCAGTATTTT,TRBD1,TRBV29-1,NA,TRBJ2-3
CAISESGGLGTDTQYF,TGTGCCATCAGTGAGTCTGGAGGGTTGGGCACAGATACGCAGTATTTT,NA,TRBV10-3,NA,TRBJ2-3
CASSVQGASYNSPLHF,TGTGCCAGCTCAGTACAGGGGGCCTCCTATAATTCACCCCTCCACTTT,TRBD1,TRBV18,few,TRBJ1-6
CASRNLQGRAFF,TGTGCCAGCAGAAATCTACAGGGGAGGGCTTTCTTT,TRBD1,TRBV27,NA,TRBJ1-1
CATSIAQGNSPLHF,TGTGCCACCAGCATAGCACAGGGGAATTCACCCCTCCACTTT,TRBD1,TRBV15,NA,TRBJ1-6
CASSDKTGGYGYTF,TGTGCCAGCAGCGACAAGACAGGCGGCTATGGCTACACCTTC,NA,TRBV6-6,NA,TRBJ1-2
CASSFYRVWNSPLHF,TGTGCCAGCAGTTTCTACAGGGTCTGGAATTCACCCCTCCACTTT,NA,TRBV28,NA,TRBJ1-6
CASSDLERGSGELFF,TGCGCCAGCAGCGACCTGGAGAGGGGGTCCGGGGAGCTGTTTTTT,NA,TRBV5-1,NA,TRBJ2-2
CASSAAQDTQYF,TGTGCCAGCAGCGCTGCACAAGATACGCAGTATTTT,NA,TRBV7-6,once,TRBJ2-3
CASSANRENSPLHF,TGTGCCAGCAGCGCTAACAGGGAGAATTCACCCCTCCACTTT,NA,TRBV9,NA,TRBJ1-6
CASATGTYEQYF,TGTGCCAGCGCGACAGGGACCTACGAGCAGTACTTC,TRBD1,TRBV5-6,once,TRBJ2-7
CASSRQEYNEQFF,TGCGCCAGCAGCCGACAGGAGTACAATGAGCAGTTCTTC,NA,TRBV5-1,NA,TRBJ2-1
CASGLGVISDTQYF,TGTGCTAGTGGTTTGGGCGTGATATCGGATACGCAGTATTTT,NA,TRBV12-5,NA,TRBJ2-3
CASSSRDRGVAPLHF,TGTGCCAGCAGTTCCCGGGACAGGGGGGTGGCACCCCTCCACTTT,TRBD1,TRBV27,NA,TRBJ1-6
CASSPIQGRGTEAFF,TGTGCCAGCAGCCCGATACAGGGCCGGGGAACTGAAGCTTTCTTT,NA,TRBV3-1/TRBV3-2,NA,TRBJ1-1
CASTRDRVNTEAFF,TGTGCCAGCACCCGGGACAGGGTAAACACTGAAGCTTTCTTT,TRBD1,TRBV6-5,NA,TRBJ1-1
CASSYHPSPGQGDYGYTF,TGTGCCAGCAGCTACCACCCCTCTCCGGGACAGGGGGACTATGGCTACACCTTC,TRBD1,TRBV7-3,once,TRBJ1-2